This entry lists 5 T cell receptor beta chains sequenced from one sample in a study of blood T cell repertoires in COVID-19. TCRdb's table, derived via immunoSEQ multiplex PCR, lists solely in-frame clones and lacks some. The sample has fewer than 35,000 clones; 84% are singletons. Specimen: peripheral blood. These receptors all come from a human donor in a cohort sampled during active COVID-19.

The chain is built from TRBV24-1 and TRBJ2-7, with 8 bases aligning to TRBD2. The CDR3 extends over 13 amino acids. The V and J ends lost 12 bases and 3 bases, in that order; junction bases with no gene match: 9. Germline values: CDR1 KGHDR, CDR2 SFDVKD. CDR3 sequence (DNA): TGTGCCGGCGGGGGGACACGAATCTACGAGCAGTACTTC. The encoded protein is CAGGGTRIYEQYF.

The CDR3 loop reads CASLSGLAGTGELFF. The CDR3 DNA follows: TGTGCCAGCCTCTCGGGACTAGCCGGGACCGGGGAGCTGTTTTTT. The gene calls are TRBV7-7 and TRBJ2-2, with 9 bases matching TRBD2. V lost 8 bases, J lost 5 bases, and 9 bases stayed unmatched. Germline V gives CDR1 SSHAT, CDR2 FNYEAQ (reference sequence). This CDR3 is 15 amino acids long.

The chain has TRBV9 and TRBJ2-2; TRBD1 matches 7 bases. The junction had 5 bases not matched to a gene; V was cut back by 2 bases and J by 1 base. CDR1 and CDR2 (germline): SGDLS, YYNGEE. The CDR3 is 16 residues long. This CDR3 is CASSVGTARNTGELFF. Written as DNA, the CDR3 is TGTGCCAGCAGCGTCGGGACAGCTCGGAACACCGGGGAGCTGTTTTTT. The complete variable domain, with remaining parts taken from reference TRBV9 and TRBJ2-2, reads DSGVTQTPKHLITATGQRVTLRCSPRSGDLSVYWYQQSLDQGLQFLIQYYNGEERAKGNILERFSAQQFPDLHSELNLSSLELGDSALYFCASSVGTARNTGELFFGEGSRLTVL.

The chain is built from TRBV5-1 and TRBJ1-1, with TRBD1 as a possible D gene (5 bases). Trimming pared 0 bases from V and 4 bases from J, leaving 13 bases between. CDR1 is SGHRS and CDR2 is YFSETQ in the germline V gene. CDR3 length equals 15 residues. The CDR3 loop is CASSLDLREGTEAFF. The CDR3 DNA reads TGCGCCAGCAGCTTGGACCTCAGGGAGGGCACTGAAGCTTTCTTT. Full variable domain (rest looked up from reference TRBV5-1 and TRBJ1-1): KAGVTQTPRYLIKTRGQQVTLSCSPISGHRSVSWYQQTPGQGLQFLFEYFSETQRNKGNFPGRFSGRQFSNSRSEMNVSTLELGDSALYLCASSLDLREGTEAFFGQGTRLTVV.

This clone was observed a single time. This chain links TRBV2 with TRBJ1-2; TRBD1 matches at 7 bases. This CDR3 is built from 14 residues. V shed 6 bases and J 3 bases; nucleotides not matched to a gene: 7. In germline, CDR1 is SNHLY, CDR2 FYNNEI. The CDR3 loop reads CASRDTGADYGYTF. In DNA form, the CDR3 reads TGTGCCAGCAGGGATACAGGGGCTGACTATGGCTACACCTTC. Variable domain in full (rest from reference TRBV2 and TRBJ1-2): EPEVTQTPSHQVTQMGQEVILRCVPISNHLYFYWYRQILGQKVEFLVSFYNNEISEKSEIFDDQFSVERPDGSNFTLKIRSTKLEDSAMYFCASRDTGADYGYTFGSGTRLTVV.